This T cell receptor (beta chain) derives from a study of T-cell reconstitution after alpha-beta-depleted transplantation in children. Preparing the TCRbeta library involved the use of unique molecular identifiers. TCRdb reanalysed the PCR reads using MiXCR and keeps one entry per CDR3 protein. Among hundreds of thousands of distinct CDR3 sequences listed, roughly 15% were seen once. The CDR3 totals 16 residues. V shed 2 bases and J 2 bases; nucleotides not matched to a gene: 5. This clonotype was seen only a few times. Here the sequenced sample was PBMCs from the stem cell graft donor, taken from the stem cell graft. The sequence derives from a human donor who donated a stem cell graft to a child with acute myeloid leukemia. This chain joins TRBV12-3 or TRBV12-4 and TRBJ2-1, with 8 bases identical to TRBD1. CDR3 protein: CASSLSGGQAYNEQFF. CDR3 DNA: TGTGCCAGCAGTTTAAGTGGGGGACAGGCCTACAATGAGCAGTTCTTC.